Listed below are T cell receptor beta chains from one sample, sequenced in a study of T cell changes during pregnancy in multiple sclerosis. Clones were sequenced by immunoSEQ multiplex PCR, and TCRdb holds only the in-frame ones, with some missing. The sample includes about 40,000 clones, around 94% of them seen just once. This specimen was peripheral blood, taken in the third trimester of pregnancy. The receptors here all came from a female donor with multiple sclerosis, enrolled in a pregnancy study. The CDR3 runs from the conserved cysteine through the conserved F or W. D genes are given only for firm matches. Expanded clones get a size class; other rows say once, few or many, or leave the size out.

CDR3aa: CASSPRVGIRFGAYEQYF; CDR3nt: TGTGCCAGCAGCCCGCGGGTGGGGATCCGCTTTGGGGCCTACGAGCAGTACTTC; j_gene: TRBJ2-7; v_gene: TRBV7-9; abundance: -; d_gene: -
CDR3aa: CASSISGLNTGELFF; CDR3nt: TGTGCCAGTAGTATTTCAGGGTTGAACACCGGGGAGCTGTTTTTT; j_gene: TRBJ2-2; v_gene: TRBV19; abundance: -; d_gene: -
CDR3aa: CASSEVTHSYNEQFF; CDR3nt: TGTGCCAGCAGTGAGGTTACACACTCCTACAATGAGCAGTTCTTC; j_gene: TRBJ2-1; v_gene: TRBV25-1; abundance: once; d_gene: -
CDR3aa: CASSFAVSETQYF; CDR3nt: TGTGCCAGCAGTTTTGCGGTCTCAGAGACCCAGTACTTC; j_gene: TRBJ2-5; v_gene: TRBV27; abundance: -; d_gene: -
CDR3aa: CATIRQGQGSYYGYTF; CDR3nt: TGTGCCACCATCAGGCAGGGGCAGGGGTCGTACTATGGCTACACCTTC; j_gene: TRBJ1-2; v_gene: TRBV6-6; abundance: -; d_gene: -
CDR3aa: CASSSRTPTPFEWEQYF; CDR3nt: TGTGCCAGCAGCAGCCGCACGCCGACTCCATTTGAGTGGGAGCAGTACTTC; j_gene: TRBJ2-7; v_gene: TRBV28; abundance: -; d_gene: -
CDR3aa: CASSAGTANTEAFF; CDR3nt: TGTGCCAGCAGTGCTGGGACAGCGAACACTGAAGCTTTCTTT; j_gene: TRBJ1-1; v_gene: TRBV2; abundance: -; d_gene: TRBD1
CDR3aa: CASYRVGIWNQPQHF; CDR3nt: TGTGCCAGCTACCGGGTCGGAATATGGAATCAGCCCCAGCATTTT; j_gene: TRBJ1-5; v_gene: TRBV7-3; abundance: -; d_gene: -
CDR3aa: CASSGTSGGALLFF; CDR3nt: TGTGCCAGCAGCGGGACTAGCGGGGGGGCCTTACTGTTCTTC; j_gene: TRBJ2-1; v_gene: TRBV9; abundance: -; d_gene: TRBD2
CDR3aa: CASSPAGGPNTGELFF; CDR3nt: TGCGCCAGCAGTCCGGCCGGGGGGCCGAACACCGGGGAGCTGTTTTTT; j_gene: TRBJ2-2; v_gene: TRBV5-1; abundance: once; d_gene: -
CDR3aa: CASSDPTGGTDTQYF; CDR3nt: TGTGCCAGCAGTGACCCTACAGGGGGCACAGATACGCAGTATTTT; j_gene: TRBJ2-3; v_gene: TRBV25-1; abundance: once; d_gene: TRBD1
CDR3aa: CASSLRDSLTDTQYF; CDR3nt: TGTGCCAGCAGCCTACGCGACAGCCTTACAGATACGCAGTATTTT; j_gene: TRBJ2-3; v_gene: TRBV11-2; abundance: -; d_gene: -
CDR3aa: CASSQRQGADTQYF; CDR3nt: TGTGCCAGCAGTCAGCGACAGGGGGCAGATACGCAGTATTTT; j_gene: TRBJ2-3; v_gene: TRBV25-1; abundance: -; d_gene: TRBD1
CDR3aa: CASSSASGREQFF; CDR3nt: TGTGCCAGCAGCTCAGCGAGCGGCCGAGAGCAGTTCTTC; j_gene: TRBJ2-1; v_gene: TRBV5-4; abundance: -; d_gene: -
CDR3aa: CASSRDRNYGYTF; CDR3nt: TGTGCCAGTAGCCGGGACAGGAACTATGGCTACACCTTC; j_gene: TRBJ1-2; v_gene: TRBV19; abundance: -; d_gene: TRBD1
CDR3aa: CASSLTSGGANEQFF; CDR3nt: TGTGCCAGCAGTCTCACTAGCGGGGGGGCCAATGAGCAGTTCTTC; j_gene: TRBJ2-1; v_gene: TRBV6-4; abundance: -; d_gene: TRBD2
CDR3aa: CASSLSLAGREQYF; CDR3nt: TGCGCCAGCAGCTTGAGCCTAGCGGGTCGCGAGCAGTACTTC; j_gene: TRBJ2-7; v_gene: TRBV5-1; abundance: -; d_gene: TRBD2
CDR3aa: CASSSGLAVDYEQYF; CDR3nt: TGTGCCAGCAGCTCCGGACTAGCTGTAGACTACGAGCAGTACTTC; j_gene: TRBJ2-7; v_gene: TRBV5-8; abundance: -; d_gene: TRBD2
CDR3aa: CASSPGLAGGRGELFF; CDR3nt: TGCGCCAGCAGCCCCGGACTAGCGGGTGGTCGCGGGGAGCTGTTTTTT; j_gene: TRBJ2-2; v_gene: TRBV4-1; abundance: -; d_gene: TRBD2
CDR3aa: CASSPTEDTEAFF; CDR3nt: TGTGCCAGCAGTCCCACCGAGGACACTGAAGCTTTCTTT; j_gene: TRBJ1-1; v_gene: TRBV2; abundance: -; d_gene: -